This TCR beta chain is from a study of beta chain features in type 1 diabetes. Whole-study findings and limits: Although PCR might favor shorter templates, it would do so equally in patients and controls.

The CDR3 covers 13 residues. The germline V gene has CDR1 GTSNPN and CDR2 SVGIG (reference sequence). Trimming stripped 4 bases from V and 5 bases from J, with 14 bases between. The sequenced template was cDNA made from the entire isolated RNA. Repertoires were generated with immunoSEQ multiplex PCR, while TCRdb's copy carries only in-frame clones and drops some. Of approximately 160,000 clones in the sample, roughly 9% were seen once. About this clone: Its matching antigen is unknown.

Sorting with CD45RO/CCR7/CD25/CD127/CD95/CD27 yielded naive, central memory, regulatory and stem-like memory CD4+ cells. The rearrangement joins TRBV30 to TRBJ1-1, with D uncertain. The clonotype comes from a woman under 30 in good health. Sequencing used central memory CD4+ T cells from blood. The CDR3 DNA is TGTGCCTGGACCGGTCGCGCGAGGACTGAAGCTTTCTTT. Translation: CAWTGRARTEAFF.